This TCR beta chain was recovered during a study of early T cells in non-severe SARS-CoV-2 infection. Study-level information: Sequencing targeted bulk RNA from unsorted whole blood, leaving chains unpaired.

Individually, cDNA molecules had unique molecular identifiers attached to them. From the 5' RACE reads, TCRdb called clonotypes with MiXCR, one entry per CDR3 protein. The top ten clones hold about 8.5% of a sample with tens of thousands of distinct CDR3 sequences, about 13% of them seen once. In germline, CDR1 is SQVTM, CDR2 ANQGSEA. This CDR3 has 12 residues. Trimming removed 1 base at V and 1 base at J, with 5 bases between. This chain connects TRBV29-1 to TRBJ2-7, with D possibly being TRBD1 (5 bases). The TCR originated in an adult who was a healthcare worker with PCR-confirmed SARS-CoV-2 infection or an uninfected control (not recorded which). The sequencing sample was made of whole blood. CDR3 bases: TGCAGCGTTGAAGGGACATCCTACGAGCAGTACTTC. It translates to CSVEGTSYEQYF.